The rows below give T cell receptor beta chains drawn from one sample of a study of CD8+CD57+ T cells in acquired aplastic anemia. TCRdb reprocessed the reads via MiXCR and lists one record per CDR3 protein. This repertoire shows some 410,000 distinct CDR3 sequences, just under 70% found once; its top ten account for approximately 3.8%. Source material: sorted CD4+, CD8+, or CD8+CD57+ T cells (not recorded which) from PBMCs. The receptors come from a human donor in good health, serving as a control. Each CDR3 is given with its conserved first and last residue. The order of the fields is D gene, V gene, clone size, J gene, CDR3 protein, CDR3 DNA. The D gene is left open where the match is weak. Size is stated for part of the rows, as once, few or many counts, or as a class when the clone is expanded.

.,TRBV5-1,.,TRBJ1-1,CASSLAETANTEAFF,TGCGCCAGCAGCTTGGCCGAGACAGCGAACACTGAAGCTTTCTTT
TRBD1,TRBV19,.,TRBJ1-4,CAVRGGRGREKLFF,TGTGCCGTCCGGGGAGGCAGGGGGCGTGAAAAACTGTTTTTT
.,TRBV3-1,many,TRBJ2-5,CASSQDEGAQYF,TGTGCCAGCAGCCAAGATGAGGGAGCCCAGTACTTC
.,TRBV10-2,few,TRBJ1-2,CASSESGNQGGYTF,TGCGCCAGCAGTGAGTCAGGAAACCAAGGTGGCTACACCTTC
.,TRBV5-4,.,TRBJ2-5,CASSTGTGLQETQYF,TGTGCCAGCAGTACGGGGACCGGACTCCAAGAGACCCAGTACTTC
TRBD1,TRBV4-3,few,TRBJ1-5,CASSDRAGGYNQPQHF,TGCGCCAGCAGCGACAGGGCGGGTGGCTACAATCAGCCCCAGCATTTT
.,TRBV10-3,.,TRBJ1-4,CAISAQGAGEKLFF,TGTGCCATCAGTGCTCAGGGAGCCGGAGAAAAACTGTTTTTT
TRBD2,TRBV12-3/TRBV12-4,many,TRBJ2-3,CASSASGGRDTQYF,TGTGCCAGCAGTGCCAGCGGGGGGCGGGATACGCAGTATTTT
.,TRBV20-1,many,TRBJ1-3,CSARDPQGRNTIYF,TGCAGTGCTAGAGATCCCCAGGGAAGAAACACCATATATTTT
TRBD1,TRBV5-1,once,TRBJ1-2,CASSLAQGACGYTF,TGTGCCAGCAGCTTGGCACAGGGGGCCTGTGGCTACACCTTC
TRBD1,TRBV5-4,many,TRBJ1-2,CASTERQGGGYTF,TGTGCCAGCACCGAAAGACAGGGGGGTGGCTACACCTTC
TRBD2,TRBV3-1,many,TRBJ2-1,CASSLTSGGNNEQFF,TGTGCCAGCAGCCTTACTAGCGGGGGAAACAATGAGCAGTTCTTC
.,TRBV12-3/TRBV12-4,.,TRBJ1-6,CASSFNGGYASPLHF,TGTGCCAGCAGTTTTAACGGGGGGTATGCTTCACCCCTCCACTTT
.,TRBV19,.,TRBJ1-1,CASSSHPNTEAFF,TGTGCCAGTAGTTCACACCCGAACACTGAAGCTTTCTTT
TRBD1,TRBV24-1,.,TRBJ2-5,CATSAGGQGGETQYF,TGTGCCACCAGTGCCGGGGGACAGGGTGGAGAGACCCAGTACTTC
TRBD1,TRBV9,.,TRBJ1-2,CASSRQGAVGYTF,TGTGCCAGCAGCAGACAGGGGGCGGTTGGCTACACCTTC
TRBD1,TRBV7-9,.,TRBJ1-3,CASSLTGGADNSIYF,TGTGCCAGCAGCTTAACAGGGGGCGCCGACAATAGCATCTATTTT
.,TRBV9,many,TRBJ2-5,CASSAKGGQETQYF,TGTGCCAGCAGCGCGAAGGGGGGGCAAGAGACCCAGTACTTC
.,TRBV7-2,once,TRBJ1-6,CASSVRWETAAFHF,TGTGCCAGCAGCGTACGATGGGAGACTGCAGCTTTCCACTTT
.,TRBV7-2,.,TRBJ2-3,CASSLPTDNAQYF,TGTGCCAGCAGCCTACCTACGGATAACGCGCAGTATTTT